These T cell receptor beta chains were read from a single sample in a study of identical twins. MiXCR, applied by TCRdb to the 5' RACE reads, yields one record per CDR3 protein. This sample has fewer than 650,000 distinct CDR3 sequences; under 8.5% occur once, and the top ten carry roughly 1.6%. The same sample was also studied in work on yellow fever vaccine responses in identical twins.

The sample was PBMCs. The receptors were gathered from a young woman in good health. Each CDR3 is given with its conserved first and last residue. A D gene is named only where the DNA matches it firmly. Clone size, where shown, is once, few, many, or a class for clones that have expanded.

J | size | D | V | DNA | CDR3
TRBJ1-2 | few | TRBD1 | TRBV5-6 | TGTGCCAGCAGCTTGGAGGGGGCGCGGAGCTATGGCTACACCTTC | CASSLEGARSYGYTF
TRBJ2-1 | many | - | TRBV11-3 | TGTGCCAGCAGCTTAGTCTGGACAGATTACAATCGGCAGTTCTTC | CASSLVWTDYNRQFF
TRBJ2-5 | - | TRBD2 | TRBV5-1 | TGCGCCAGCAGAATAGCGGGGAACCAAGAGACCCAGTACTTC | CASRIAGNQETQYF
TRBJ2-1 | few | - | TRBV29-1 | TGCAGCGTAGACCTCGTAGCGAGCCGGTTCTTC | CSVDLVASRFF
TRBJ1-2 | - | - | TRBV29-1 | TGCAGCGTTGCAACAGGGACGGGAAACTATGGCTACACCTTC | CSVATGTGNYGYTF
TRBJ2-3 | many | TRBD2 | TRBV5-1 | TGCGCCAGCAGCTTGTGGACTACTAGCGGGGGGATGAAAGATACGCAGTATTTT | CASSLWTTSGGMKDTQYF
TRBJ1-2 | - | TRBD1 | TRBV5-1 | TGCGCCAGCAGCTTGGAGCCGGGACAGGGTTTTGGCTACACCTTC | CASSLEPGQGFGYTF
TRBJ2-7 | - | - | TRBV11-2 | TGTGCCAGCAGCAACAGGGACACCTACGAGCAGTACTTC | CASSNRDTYEQYF
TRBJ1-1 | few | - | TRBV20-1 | TGCAGTGCCCGCGAGTGGGGGGCTACGGTGAACACTGAAGCTTTCTTT | CSAREWGATVNTEAFF
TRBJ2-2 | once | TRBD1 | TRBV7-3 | TGTGCCAGCAGCTCGACAGGGGCCCACCTGCCGAACACCGGGGAGCTGTTTTTT | CASSSTGAHLPNTGELFF
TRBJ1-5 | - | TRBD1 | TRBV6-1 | TGTGCCAGCTCCACCGGGACAGGCCCCCTTAGCAATCAGCCCCAGCATTTT | CASSTGTGPLSNQPQHF